The rows below give T cell receptor beta chains drawn from one sample of a study of cytomegalovirus exposure and HLA in healthy donors. Clones were sequenced by immunoSEQ multiplex PCR, and TCRdb holds only the in-frame ones, with some missing. The table lists roughly 200,000 clones. Sequencing input: PBMCs. Receptors were obtained from a man aged 25 to 45 in good health and CMV-seronegative. The CDR3 runs from the conserved cysteine through the conserved F or W. Fields, in order: D gene, J gene, V gene, CDR3 DNA, CDR3 protein. The D gene is left open where the match is weak.

>TRBD1|TRBJ1-5|TRBV28
TGTGCCAGCAGCTCACCGACAGGGGGCCGTAGCAATCAGCCCCAGCATTTT
CASSSPTGGRSNQPQHF
>TRBD1|TRBJ1-5|TRBV6-1
TGTGCCAGCAAATCAGACAGGGGAGGGAATCAGCCCCAGCATTTT
CASKSDRGGNQPQHF
>TRBD2|TRBJ2-3|TRBV13
TGTGCCAGCAGCTTAGGCGCGGGGGGGGGATCAGATACGCAGTATTTT
CASSLGAGGGSDTQYF
>NA|TRBJ2-1|TRBV6-8
TGTGCCAGCAGTTACTCGAGAGGCCGTCGGGAGCAGTTCTTC
CASSYSRGRREQFF
>NA|TRBJ2-6|TRBV7-8
TGTGCCAGCAGCTCGGGCTCTGGGGCCAACGTCCTGACTTTC
CASSSGSGANVLTF
>NA|TRBJ1-2|TRBV10-2
TGCGCCAGCAGTGACAGGGATCTTGGCTACACCTTC
CASSDRDLGYTF
>NA|TRBJ1-5|TRBV15
TGTGCCACCAGCCTAACGGCGGATAGCAATCAGCCCCAGCATTTT
CATSLTADSNQPQHF
>TRBD1|TRBJ1-4|TRBV18
TGTGCCAGCTCACGTCAACCCCAGGGGGCTAACGAAAAACTGTTTTTT
CASSRQPQGANEKLFF
>TRBD2|TRBJ2-5|TRBV7-8
TGTGCCAGCAGCTTAGATCTTGGGGGAGGGGAGACCCAGTACTTC
CASSLDLGGGETQYF
>NA|TRBJ2-1|TRBV19
TGTGCCAGTAGTATGGAGTTAGCGGAGAACAATGAGCAGTTCTTC
CASSMELAENNEQFF
>TRBD2|TRBJ2-1|TRBV7-9
TGTGCCAGCAGTTTCCAGACTAGCAACAATGAGCAGTTCTTC
CASSFQTSNNEQFF
>NA|TRBJ2-1|TRBV5-1
TGCGCCAGCATGAAGGAGTACAATGAGCAGTTCTTC
CASMKEYNEQFF
>NA|TRBJ2-1|TRBV27
TGTGCCAGCAAACTAAACAATGAGCAGTTCTTC
CASKLNNEQFF
>TRBD1|TRBJ1-4|TRBV25-1
TGTGCCAGCAGTGACCGGCAGGGGGGCCTCGCTAATGAAAAACTGTTTTTT
CASSDRQGGLANEKLFF
>NA|TRBJ1-4|TRBV27
TGTGCCAGCAGTTTATTCCCAGGGCTCGCTAATGAAAAACTGTTTTTT
CASSLFPGLANEKLFF
>NA|TRBJ1-1|TRBV27
TGTGCCAGCAGTTTATATAGCGGCAGGGCAGTAACTGAAGCTTTCTTT
CASSLYSGRAVTEAFF
>NA|TRBJ1-1|TRBV13
TGTGCCAGCAGCTTAGACTTGAGGGTTACTGAAGCTTTCTTT
CASSLDLRVTEAFF
>TRBD1|TRBJ1-1|TRBV5-1
TGCGCCAGCAGCCCAGACCGCGGGACAGATGACACTGAAGCTTTCTTT
CASSPDRGTDDTEAFF